Below are 30 T cell receptor beta chains sequenced from a single sample in a study of CD8 T cells in ankylosing spondylitis. TCRdb passed the 5' RACE reads through MiXCR, listing each CDR3 protein once. The sample includes about 130,000 distinct CDR3 sequences, about 7% seen only once; the top ten take 9.5% to 15%. Specimen: blood, either unsorted or a sorted T cell fraction (not recorded which). These receptors were collected from a female donor with ankylosing spondylitis or in good health (not recorded which).

This clonotype was found many times. The chain is built from TRBV24-1 and TRBJ2-7, with D hard to call. Trimming removed 4 bases from V and 7 bases from J, with 16 bases in between. This CDR3 is 14 amino acids long. Germline V gene sequence: CDR1 KGHDR, CDR2 SFDVKD. In nucleotides, the CDR3 is TGTGCCACCAGTGACCCCGGGTCCACGACTGAGCAGTACTTC. This codes for CATSDPGSTTEQYF.

This clonotype was detected only a few times. The rearrangement links TRBV7-9 to TRBJ2-7; 10 bases align to TRBD1. The CDR3 totals 15 residues. Unmatched junction bases numbered 13, after V lost 5 bases and J lost 9 bases. The germline V gene has CDR1 SEHNR and CDR2 FQNEAQ (reference sequence). CDR3 sequence: CASSPTSGTGEGQYF. The DNA for the CDR3 is TGTGCCAGCAGCCCCACTTCCGGGACAGGGGAGGGGCAGTACTTC.

This chain connects TRBV7-2 to TRBJ2-3, with 12 bases matching TRBD1. The CDR3 extends over 16 amino acids. The junction had 7 bases not matched to a gene; V was cut back by 5 bases and J by 4 bases. Germline CDR1 reads SGHTA; CDR2 reads FQGNSA. The CDR3 DNA follows: TGTGCCAGCAGCCTGATGGGACAGGGGGCTTCAGATACGCAGTATTTT. Translating gives CASSLMGQGASDTQYF.

This clonotype was counted at least ten times. V is TRBV7-9 and J is TRBJ1-2; D gene unclear. V was pared by 7 bases and J by 3 bases, with 15 bases between. This CDR3 contains 14 residues. Per germline, CDR1 SEHNR and CDR2 FQNEAQ (reference sequence). This chain's CDR3 is CASTVPMMDYGYTF. Here the CDR3 DNA reads TGTGCCAGCACCGTACCTATGATGGACTATGGCTACACCTTC.

At least ten counts were recorded for this clonotype. The rearrangement uses TRBV20-1 and TRBJ2-1; possibly TRBD2 for D (6 bases). Germline V gene lookup returns CDR1 DFQATT and CDR2 SNEGSKA (reference sequence). The CDR3 spans 15 residues. V was shortened by 3 bases and J by 0 bases, with 12 bases between the two germline ends. CDR3: CSARSLRGSYNEQFF. CDR3 bases: TGCAGTGCTAGGAGTCTGCGGGGCTCCTACAATGAGCAGTTCTTC.

This clonotype was picked up many times. This chain links TRBV12-3 or TRBV12-4 with TRBJ1-2; D remains ambiguous. The CDR3 consists of 15 residues. Trimming stripped 6 bases from V and 4 bases from J, with 18 bases between. CDR3 loop: CASSLGGLVGYGYTF. Written as DNA, the CDR3 is TGTGCCAGCAGCCTGGGAGGGCTCGTCGGCTATGGCTACACCTTC.

This clonotype was observed at least ten times. J is TRBJ2-3 and V is TRBV7-8; 10 bases agree with TRBD2. With V trimmed by 1 base and J by 4 bases, 2 bases remained unmatched. The germline V gene has CDR1 SGHVS and CDR2 FQNEAQ. This CDR3 contains 15 residues. The DNA of the CDR3 is TGTGCCAGCAGCTTAGGGCTAGCGGGAGCAGATACGCAGTATTTT. Translation gives CASSLGLAGADTQYF.

This clonotype was observed many times. This chain links TRBV6-2 or TRBV6-3 with TRBJ1-6; 8 bases align to TRBD1. CDR1 MNHEY and CDR2 SVGEGT come from the germline V gene. This CDR3 is built from 14 residues. Trimming took 6 bases from V and 8 from J; bases not matched to a gene: 6. CDR3 amino acids: CASRGTGDYSPLHF. In nucleotides, the CDR3 is TGTGCCAGCAGGGGGACAGGTGACTATTCACCCCTCCACTTT.

V gene TRBV5-5 combines with J gene TRBJ2-7; D remains ambiguous. Per germline, CDR1 SGHKS and CDR2 YYEKEE (reference sequence). V was shortened by 2 bases and J by 5 bases, with 14 bases between the two germline ends. This CDR3 region has 14 residues. The CDR3 DNA is TGTGCCAGCAGCTTTTTGTCTCTCGGCCACGAGCAGTACTTC. Protein: CASSFLSLGHEQYF. Using reference TRBV5-5 and TRBJ2-7 for the parts outside the CDR3, the full variable domain is DAGVTQSPTHLIKTRGQQVTLRCSPISGHKSVSWYQQVLGQGPQFIFQYYEKEERGRGNFPDRFSARQFPNYSSELNVNALLLGDSALYLCASSFLSLGHEQYFGPGTRLTVT.

Ten or more counts support this clonotype. The rearrangement links TRBV5-1 to TRBJ2-7; TRBD1 is a possible D gene (6 bases). Trimming left V 2 bases short and J 7 bases short, with 16 bases between. The CDR3 has 14 residues. Germline-derived CDR1 and CDR2 are SGHRS and YFSETQ. The CDR3 sequence: CASSLPGEMREQYF. The CDR3 nucleotides are TGCGCCAGCAGCTTACCAGGGGAAATGAGAGAGCAGTACTTC. The whole variable domain, filled in from reference TRBV5-1 and TRBJ2-7, reads KAGVTQTPRYLIKTRGQQVTLSCSPISGHRSVSWYQQTPGQGLQFLFEYFSETQRNKGNFPGRFSGRQFSNSRSEMNVSTLELGDSALYLCASSLPGEMREQYFGPGTRLTVT.

The rearrangement links TRBV7-9 to TRBJ1-2; TRBD1 is a possible D gene (5 bases). Germline loops: CDR1 SEHNR, CDR2 FQNEAQ (reference sequence). The length of the CDR3 is 14 residues. Trimming left V 1 base short and J 4 bases short, with 10 bases between. CDR3 loop: CASSLGGSPYGYTF. CDR3 DNA sequence: TGTGCCAGCAGCTTAGGGGGCAGCCCCTATGGCTACACCTTC.

At least ten counts were recorded for this clonotype. The chain has TRBV4-1 and TRBJ2-2; D is perhaps TRBD2 (6 bases). The CDR3 consists of 15 residues. Trimming took off 4 bases at V and 2 bases at J, with 11 bases between the two ends. Germline values: CDR1 MGHRA, CDR2 YSYEKL. Here the CDR3 reads CASSPRGFNTGELFF. CDR3 in DNA: TGCGCCAGCAGCCCTCGGGGGTTCAACACCGGGGAGCTGTTTTTT.

The sample holds many counts of this clonotype. The chain recombines TRBV6-1 with TRBJ1-2; 9 bases agree with TRBD1. The J segment lost 8 bases and the V segment lost 5 bases, leaving 15 bases of the junction unmatched. The length of the CDR3 is 16 residues. Germline V gene lookup returns CDR1 MNHNS and CDR2 SASEGT. The CDR3 DNA reads TGTGCCAGCAGTCCAGCTACAGGGGGCGCGACGAGGGGCTACACCTTC. This encodes CASSPATGGATRGYTF.

This clonotype was seen many times. The gene calls are TRBV10-3 and TRBJ1-1; no clear D. Germline V gene data show CDR1 as ENHRY and CDR2 as SYGVKD. This CDR3 is built from 14 residues. V was clipped by 0 bases and J by 4 bases, with 9 bases between them. Here the CDR3 reads CAISESPTRTEAFF. The DNA of the CDR3 is TGTGCCATCAGTGAGTCCCCCACTCGCACTGAAGCTTTCTTT.

This clonotype was picked up many times. The J gene is TRBJ2-7, the V gene TRBV7-2; possibly TRBD1 or TRBD2 for D (5 bases each). V was trimmed by 5 bases and J by 0 bases, leaving 8 bases between them. Germline V lookup: CDR1 SGHTA, CDR2 FQGNSA. CDR3 length: 13 residues. CDR3 sequence: CASSRDRSYEQYF. In DNA, the CDR3 is TGTGCCAGCAGCCGGGACCGCTCCTACGAGCAGTACTTC.

This clonotype has ten or more counts. V gene TRBV5-1 combines with J gene TRBJ2-1; D is possibly TRBD1 (6 bases). The CDR3 is 15 amino acids. The V end lost 0 bases, the J end lost 8 bases, and 15 bases lay between the germline ends. Germline loops: CDR1 SGHRS, CDR2 YFSETQ. The CDR3 bases are TGCGCCAGCAGCTTGGTGGTGAGGACAGTTGATGAGCAGTTCTTC. The encoded protein is CASSLVVRTVDEQFF.

This clonotype came up many times. The chain couples TRBV2 to TRBJ2-3; 12 positions match TRBD2. The germline V gene encodes CDR1 SNHLY and CDR2 FYNNEI. The CDR3 is 18 amino acids. After removal of 4 bases from V and 2 bases from J, the junction contained 10 bases not matched to a gene. This CDR3 reads CASSGRLAGASITDTQYF. For the CDR3, the DNA is TGTGCCAGCAGTGGGAGACTAGCGGGGGCCTCAATCACAGATACGCAGTATTTT.

Many counts were recorded for this clonotype. The CDR3 loop reads CASSLLGGGNTEAFF. Written as DNA, the CDR3 is TGTGCCAGCAGCTTATTGGGGGGCGGGAACACTGAAGCTTTCTTT. The chain has TRBV11-2 and TRBJ1-1, with D possibly matching TRBD1 (6 bases). Germline V CDR1 and CDR2: SGHAT, FQNNGV. The CDR3 spans 15 residues. The V and J ends lost 2 bases and 1 base respectively, with 11 bases between them.

This clonotype was recorded at least ten times. The chain couples TRBV5-1 to TRBJ1-2; possible D gene TRBD1, 5 bases. The CDR3 runs 14 residues. The germline gives CDR1 SGHRS, CDR2 YFSETQ. Deletions cut 4 bases from V and 0 bases from J, with 10 bases between. The CDR3 loop reads CASSVDSANYGYTF. CDR3 in DNA: TGCGCCAGCAGCGTAGACAGTGCTAACTATGGCTACACCTTC.

In this sample, this clonotype turned up a few times. The chain uses TRBV6-1 and TRBJ1-3; TRBD1 matches 8 bases. The CDR3 is 15 residues long. With V trimmed by 5 bases and J by 2 bases, 5 bases remained unmatched. Germline CDR1 MNHNS, CDR2 SASEGT. The CDR3, as DNA: TGTGCCAGCAGTAAGCAGGACAGGGCTGGAAACACCATATATTTT. This codes for CASSKQDRAGNTIYF.

This clonotype was detected ten times or more. The chain recombines TRBV6-5 with TRBJ1-3; D is ambiguous. The V end lost 4 bases, the J end lost 5 bases, and 12 bases lay between the germline ends. The germline gives CDR1 MNHEY, CDR2 SVGAGI. The CDR3 spans 14 residues. CDR3 coding DNA: TGTGCCAGCAGTTTAGCCTCGGGCAGAAACACCATATATTTT. Its translation is CASSLASGRNTIYF.

On this clonotype: This clone may be a read error of a much larger clone one base away. The conserved final phenylalanine or tryptophan is absent from the CDR3, which likely points to a read error. The rearrangement joins TRBV7-6 to TRBJ1-1; D is unresolved. This CDR3 comprises 16 residues. The germline V gene has CDR1 SGHVS and CDR2 FNYEAQ. Trimming pared 1 base from V and 0 bases from J, leaving 12 bases between. CDR3 protein: CASSLGGPEMNTEAFY. The CDR3, as DNA: TGTGCCAGCAGCTTAGGTGGCCCCGAGATGAACACTGAAGCTTTCTAT.

This clonotype has a count of ten or more. The chain recombines TRBV6-1 with TRBJ2-7, with D possibly being TRBD1 (6 bases). Germline V gene data show CDR1 as MNHNS and CDR2 as SASEGT. The CDR3 sequence is 13 residues long. The V gene lost 6 bases and the J gene lost 1 base, with 10 bases spanning the gap. The CDR3 here is CASSQQGSYEQYF. CDR3 sequence (DNA): TGTGCCAGCAGCCAACAGGGATCCTACGAGCAGTACTTC.

In this sample, this clonotype turned up many times. The chain carries TRBV3-1 and TRBJ2-5; 7 bases are shared with TRBD1. CDR3 length equals 15 residues. Germline CDR1 LGHDT, CDR2 YNNKEL (reference sequence). The ends lost 4 bases at V and 4 bases at J; junction bases unmatched: 9. The DNA of the CDR3 is TGTGCCAGCAGCCTTACGACAGGGAAGGGAGAGACCCAGTACTTC. Protein sequence: CASSLTTGKGETQYF.

This clonotype has a count of ten or more. This chain links TRBV5-1 with TRBJ2-3, with a tentative D call TRBD1 (6 bases). This CDR3 is 15 amino acids long. Trimming took off 0 bases at V and 2 bases at J, with 10 bases between the two ends. The germline gives CDR1 SGHRS, CDR2 YFSETQ. The CDR3 region is CASSLAGQSTDTQYF. For the CDR3, the DNA is TGCGCCAGCAGCTTGGCCGGACAGTCCACAGATACGCAGTATTTT.

This clonotype was found many times. The V gene is TRBV7-2, the J gene TRBJ2-1; no definite D call. The CDR3 loop spans 14 amino acids. CDR1 is SGHTA, CDR2 FQGNSA, per germline. Between the trimmed V and J ends, which lost 4 bases and 2 bases, there was a span of 9 bases. The CDR3 loop reads CASSYDPTYNEQFF. CDR3 nucleotide sequence: TGTGCCAGCAGCTACGATCCTACCTACAATGAGCAGTTCTTC. The entire variable domain, with the rest obtained from reference TRBV7-2 and TRBJ2-1, is as follows: GAGVSQSPSNKVTEKGKDVELRCDPISGHTALYWYRQSLGQGLEFLIYFQGNSAPDKSGLPSDRFSAERTGGSVSTLTIQRTQQEDSAVYLCASSYDPTYNEQFFGPGTRLTVL.

This clonotype was detected many times. This chain connects TRBV5-1 to TRBJ1-2, with D possibly matching TRBD1 (5 bases). Per germline, CDR1 SGHRS and CDR2 YFSETQ. The V and J ends lost 1 base and 2 bases respectively, with 9 bases between them. CDR3 length equals 14 residues. The CDR3 nucleotides are TGCGCCAGCAGCTTGAGACAGTCGAACTATGGCTACACCTTC. It specifies CASSLRQSNYGYTF.

There are many counts of this clonotype. The V call is TRBV7-6, the J call TRBJ1-2, with unresolved D. CDR3 length: 13 amino acids. V gave up 4 bases and J gave up 0 bases, with 6 bases separating them. Germline CDR1 and CDR2: SGHVS and FNYEAQ. The DNA for the CDR3 is TGTGCCAGCAGCTCCGCCCCTAACTATGGCTACACCTTC. Protein product: CASSSAPNYGYTF.

This clonotype was seen at least ten times. The junction differs from germline at one of its ends, possibly a read error. This chain uses TRBV5-1 with TRBJ2-7; unclear D gene. This CDR3 has 13 amino acids. CDR1 is SGHRS and CDR2 is YFSETQ in the germline V gene. The CDR3, as DNA: TGTGCCAGCAGTTCTGGCGGATCCTACGAGCAGTACTTC. Its protein product is CASSSGGSYEQYF.

The CDR3 spells CASSLGGRVGDGYTF. The CDR3 DNA is TGTGCCAGCAGCTTAGGCGGGCGGGTGGGAGATGGCTACACCTTC. The chain combines TRBV7-2 with TRBJ1-2; D ambiguous. Per germline, CDR1 SGHTA and CDR2 FQGNSA. The CDR3 spans 15 residues. V gave up 1 base and J gave up 6 bases, with 15 bases separating them.